The following is a T cell receptor beta chain sequence with its context. When the RNA was reverse transcribed, random hexamers were used with an input of about 0.5 to 1 ug. Across 54 Vbeta and 13 Jbeta, immunoSEQ multiplex PCR amplified TCR beta CDR3. TCRdb reprocessed the immunoSEQ multiplex PCR reads with MiXCR, giving one entry per CDR3 protein. The table includes about 300,000 distinct CDR3 sequences, approximately 91% detected once. This sample was taken from a study of CD8 T cells in Susac syndrome. The patients who served as multiple sclerosis controls were treatment-naive and had stable or active relapsing-remitting disease that fulfilled the revised McDonald criteria. The authors negatively isolated CD8+ and CD4+ T cells and FACS-enriched TEMRA cells. The CDR3 totals 15 residues. The ends lost 0 bases at V and 2 bases at J; junction bases unmatched: 1. Germline assignment: CDR1 SGHRS and CDR2 YFSETQ.

The sequence was collected from a human donor with multiple sclerosis. The chain recombines TRBV5-1 with TRBJ2-1; 8 nucleotides align to TRBD2. The sequencing sample was made of CD8+ T cells from PBMCs. The CDR3 protein is CASSLDSGAYNEQFF. Written as DNA, the CDR3 is TGCGCCAGCAGCTTGGATAGCGGGGCCTACAATGAGCAGTTCTTC.